This TCR beta chain stems from a study of identical twins. Study-wide points: Partly confounded zero-insertion analyses could result from invariant MAIT and iNKT cells. Out-of-frame alpha sequences common to twins were enriched for low generation probability. There was more out-of-frame TCR alpha sharing in monozygotic twins than models estimated.

Remarks on this clonotype: What it recognizes is unknown.

Template switching created a universal primer site, and the cDNA included unique molecular identifiers. A single record per CDR3 protein comes from TCRdb applying MiXCR to the 5' RACE reads. In the table there are about 1.7 million distinct CDR3 sequences, about 31% of which are singletons. The CDR3 runs to 14 residues. CDR1 and CDR2 from the germline V gene are ENHRY and SYGVKD. Trimming stripped 0 bases from V and 8 bases from J, with 13 bases between. This TCR was recovered from a newborn girl in good health. The chain recombines TRBV10-3 with TRBJ1-2, with D perhaps TRBD1 (6 bases). The specimen was cord blood. As DNA, the CDR3 is TGTGCCATCAGTGAGTCCGGGACACAGGGAGGCTACACCTTC. Protein sequence: CAISESGTQGGYTF.